These T cell receptor beta chains were read from a single sample in a study of T cells in Graves' hyperthyroidism and ophthalmopathy. From the multiplex PCR reads, TCRdb called clonotypes with MiXCR, one entry per CDR3 protein. The data show 300,000 to 350,000 distinct CDR3 sequences, 14% seen once. The sequencing input was blood. The receptors stem from a woman aged 25 to 39 with Graves' hyperthyroidism. Both conserved end residues are part of each CDR3. Fields, in order: clone size, V gene, J gene, D gene, CDR3 protein, CDR3 DNA. D genes are given only for firm matches. Clone size, where shown, is once, few, many, or a class for clones that have expanded.

few	TRBV14	TRBJ2-5	NA	CASSLPGGVQETQYF	TGTGCCAGCAGCCTCCCAGGGGGGGTCCAAGAGACCCAGTACTTC
NA	TRBV6-4	TRBJ2-2	NA	CASSDAPDTGELFF	TGTGCCAGCAGTGACGCCCCCGACACCGGGGAGCTGTTTTTT
many	TRBV11-1	TRBJ2-1	TRBD2	CASTPGTSGFSEQFF	TGTGCCAGCACCCCCGGGACTAGCGGGTTCTCTGAGCAGTTCTTC
few	TRBV19	TRBJ2-1	NA	CASSIEDRFWNEQFF	TGTGCCAGTAGTATAGAGGACAGATTCTGGAATGAGCAGTTCTTC
NA	TRBV19	TRBJ2-6	NA	CASSIGRLYSGANVLTF	TGTGCCAGTAGTATAGGCAGGCTCTACTCTGGGGCCAACGTCCTGACTTTC
NA	TRBV28	TRBJ1-1	NA	CAIHLGTEAFF	TGTGCCATCCACCTCGGCACTGAAGCTTTCTTT
NA	TRBV10-2	TRBJ1-2	NA	CASSEGTSNYGYTF	TGCGCCAGCAGTGAGGGTACAAGTAACTATGGCTACACCTTC
NA	TRBV28	TRBJ2-3	NA	CASSSDSPDTQYF	TGTGCCAGCAGTTCCGACAGCCCAGATACGCAGTATTTT
NA	TRBV20-1	TRBJ1-5	NA	CSARLSNQPQHF	TGCAGTGCTAGACTGTCTAATCAGCCCCAGCATTTT
few	TRBV28	TRBJ2-2	NA	CASSGTFLSGELFF	TGTGCCAGCAGCGGGACTTTTTTATCCGGGGAGCTGTTTTTT
few	TRBV10-2	TRBJ2-3	NA	CASSGLLTDTQYF	TGCGCCAGCAGTGGATTACTCACAGATACGCAGTATTTT
many	TRBV7-9	TRBJ2-2	NA	CASTFGTGELFF	TGTGCCAGCACCTTTGGGACCGGGGAGCTGTTTTTT
NA	TRBV12-3/TRBV12-4	TRBJ2-2	NA	CASSPTETVGELFF	TGTGCCAGCAGTCCTACAGAGACTGTGGGGGAGCTGTTTTTT
NA	TRBV19	TRBJ1-2	NA	CARDPPFSYAF	TGTGCCAGAGACCCACCCTTTAGCTACGCCTTC
few	TRBV6-5	TRBJ1-1	NA	CASSYPRLVLGTTEAFF	TGTGCCAGCAGTTACCCCCGGCTTGTGTTAGGGACCACTGAAGCTTTCTTT
NA	TRBV7-2	TRBJ2-1	TRBD2	CASRLGGRGSGEQFF	TGTGCCAGCAGGCTTGGCGGGAGGGGTTCGGGTGAGCAGTTCTTC
many	TRBV3-1	TRBJ2-5	NA	CASSQGGFGQETQYF	TGTGCCAGCAGCCAAGGAGGGTTTGGGCAAGAGACCCAGTACTTC
NA	TRBV7-9	TRBJ2-7	NA	CASRPTGKLYEQYF	TGTGCCAGCAGACCTACCGGGAAACTCTACGAGCAGTACTTC
many	TRBV28	TRBJ1-4	TRBD1	CASSLPTGANEKLFF	TGTGCCAGCAGTCTACCGACAGGGGCTAATGAAAAACTGTTTTTT
many	TRBV7-9	TRBJ1-2	NA	CASWYGGTPGGYTF	TGTGCCAGCTGGTATGGGGGGACCCCTGGTGGCTACACCTTC
many	TRBV27	TRBJ2-2	NA	CASSSPGSGSTGELFF	TGTGCCAGCAGTTCCCCGGGTAGCGGATCCACCGGGGAGCTGTTTTTT
NA	TRBV11-1	TRBJ2-7	TRBD2	CASSLDSSRGSYEQYF	TGTGCCAGCAGCTTGGACTCCTCGCGGGGGTCCTACGAGCAGTACTTC
many	TRBV11-2	TRBJ2-7	NA	CASRKPGVRYEQYF	TGTGCCAGCAGAAAGCCCGGGGTAAGGTACGAGCAGTACTTC
many	TRBV5-1	TRBJ2-1	TRBD2	CASSLVAGGHYEQFF	TGCGCCAGCAGCTTGGTGGCGGGAGGGCATTATGAGCAGTTCTTC
many	TRBV3-1	TRBJ2-5	NA	CASSPGGRREETQYF	TGTGCCAGCAGCCCCGGGGGGCGCCGTGAAGAGACCCAGTACTTC
many	TRBV2	TRBJ2-4	TRBD2	CASKKEASGTLAKNIQYF	TGTGCCAGCAAGAAGGAGGCTAGCGGGACTCTAGCCAAAAACATTCAGTACTTC
many	TRBV2	TRBJ2-1	NA	CASSENGDGEQFF	TGTGCCAGCAGTGAAAATGGGGATGGTGAGCAGTTCTTC
many	TRBV27	TRBJ2-7	TRBD2	CASSLSSGRAKYEQYF	TGTGCCAGCAGTTTATCGAGCGGGAGGGCCAAGTACGAGCAGTACTTC
many	TRBV20-1	TRBJ2-7	TRBD2	CSAPLAGRSRYEQYF	TGCAGTGCCCCCCTAGCGGGAAGATCCCGTTACGAGCAGTACTTC
few	TRBV6-1	TRBJ1-6	TRBD1	CASSPRTGDSPLHF	TGTGCCAGCAGTCCCCGGACAGGCGATTCACCCCTCCACTTT
many	TRBV2	TRBJ1-5	NA	CASSPGQAGLQPQHF	TGTGCCAGCAGTCCGGGACAAGCGGGTTTACAGCCCCAGCATTTT
NA	TRBV12-3/TRBV12-4	TRBJ2-6	TRBD1	CASPRDRGSGANVLTF	TGTGCCAGTCCCAGGGACAGGGGTTCTGGGGCCAACGTCCTGACTTTC
many	TRBV2	TRBJ1-5	TRBD1	CASSDGTGEIQPQHF	TGTGCCAGCAGTGACGGGACAGGGGAGATTCAGCCCCAGCATTTT
few	TRBV9	TRBJ2-1	TRBD2	CASSGSGRAVYEQFF	TGTGCCAGCAGCGGAAGCGGGAGGGCCGTCTATGAGCAGTTCTTC